This T cell receptor beta chain was obtained from a study of blood T cell repertoires in COVID-19. Germline CDR1 is MNHEY and CDR2 is SVGAGI. Trimming at V came to 6 bases and at J to 3 bases, leaving 5 bases not matched to a gene. The CDR3 is 14 residues long. The participants were between about 18 and 95 years old and came from 20 to 30 US areas. Cohorts were assigned according to the clinical history that participants reported. The method was immunoSEQ multiplex PCR; TCRdb's version includes in-frame clones alone and lacks a portion of them. The data show roughly 430,000 clones, 88% seen once. This clone has only one observation.

The sequencing sample was made of PBMCs or T cells enriched from blood (not recorded which). V is TRBV6-5 and J is TRBJ2-1; 7 nucleotides line up with TRBD2. The origin of this receptor is a woman in her 40s with acute COVID-19. The CDR3 is CASRTSGGYNEQFF. The CDR3 region has the DNA TGTGCCAGCAGAACTTCGGGGGGCTACAATGAGCAGTTCTTC.